Following are 3 T cell receptor beta chains from one sample sequenced in a study of cytomegalovirus exposure and HLA in healthy donors. It was with 60 Vbeta and 13 Jbeta primers that the PCR ran. Assay used: immunoSEQ multiplex PCR; TCRdb lists only in-frame clones, some missing. This table holds some 180,000 clones, about 83% found once. The sequenced material came from PBMCs. All receptors come from a man between 35 and 55 years old in good health and CMV-seropositive.

The chain couples TRBV7-3 to TRBJ1-5, with D unclear. Trimming pared 1 base from V and 6 bases from J, leaving 7 bases between. Per germline, CDR1 SGHTA and CDR2 FQGTGA. The CDR3 consists of 13 residues. In DNA, the CDR3 is TGTGCCAGCAGCTTAAATTGGGCTCAGCCCCAGCATTTT. Translated, it gives CASSLNWAQPQHF.

This rearrangement joins TRBV9 to TRBJ2-2; the D gene is possibly TRBD2 (5 bases). The CDR3 is 14 amino acids. From germline, CDR1 is SGDLS and CDR2 YYNGEE. Trimming took off 2 bases at V and 8 bases at J, with 13 bases between the two ends. CDR3 sequence reads: CASSVRASSGELFF. The CDR3 nucleotides read TGTGCCAGCAGCGTGAGGGCCTCGTCTGGGGAGCTGTTTTTT.

A note on this clone: One end of the junction varies from germline; a read error may be responsible. V and J are TRBV25-1 and TRBJ2-6; TRBD1 is a possible D gene (5 bases). The CDR3 contains 15 residues. The germline V gene encodes CDR1 MGHDK and CDR2 SYGVNS. CDR3 protein: CASSSPVPGANGLTF. The CDR3 DNA is TGTGCCAGCAGTAGTCCCGTCCCTGGGGCCAACGGCCTGACTTTC.